This T cell receptor (beta chain) was captured in a study of blood T cell repertoires in COVID-19. About the study: Samples came from the United States, Italy and Spain, spanning acute and convalescent COVID-19.

Germline V gives CDR1 SEHNR, CDR2 FQNEAQ (reference sequence). Trimming left V 5 bases short and J 4 bases short, with 23 bases between. The CDR3 runs to 17 residues. How the authors handled the data: Nucleated cell number was recorded as an estimate derived from reference gene primer amplification. Generated by immunoSEQ multiplex PCR, the TCRdb table keeps only in-frame clones and is missing some. V, J and clone size were drawn from that table, and D and trimming were deduced from the DNA. There are about 190,000 clones in the sample; roughly 90% occur only once, and about 0.59% lies in the top ten.

This TCR came from a man aged 50-60 years with acute or convalescent COVID-19. The J gene is TRBJ2-5, the V gene TRBV7-9; possible D gene TRBD2, 5 bases. Sequenced: peripheral blood. The CDR3 DNA sequence: TGTGCCAGCAGCGTTGAGAGCGGCGGCGGACCTGGAGAGACCCAGTACTTC. Translating it yields CASSVESGGGPGETQYF. Full variable domain (rest looked up from reference TRBV7-9 and TRBJ2-5): DTGVSQNPRHKITKRGQNVTFRCDPISEHNRLYWYRQTLGQGPEFLTYFQNEAQLEKSRLLSDRFSAERPKGSFSTLEIQRTEQGDSAMYLCASSVESGGGPGETQYFGPGTRLLVL.